The source of this T cell receptor (beta chain) is a study of vaccination effects on CD4 cells after COVID-19. Study observations and caveats: Missing from the study were early post-infection timepoints, and its convalescent patients were few. At late timepoints after vaccination, vaccine- and infection-induced clones shrank markedly.

ViraFEST assay sequencing came after antigen-specific CD4+ T cells were expanded with viral peptide pools. Culturing for roughly 10 days preceded CD4+ T cell isolation. Either the BNT162b2 or mRNA-1273 vaccine was given to participants in two doses. On days 3 and 7, fresh IL-2 medium replaced half the medium. Clones were read by immunoSEQ multiplex PCR, and TCRdb kept only the in-frame ones, dropping some. The sample has 25,000 to 35,000 clones, 80% to 85% seen once. This clone was counted a few times. Antigen: not known. This receptor was obtained from a human donor who received a COVID-19 vaccine. Some clones in this sample may be carry-over from other donors' samples. The sequenced sample was CD4+ T cells from PBMCs cultured with SARS-CoV-2 spike peptides, obtained after COVID-19 vaccination.

The CDR3, as DNA: TGCGCCAGCAGCCAAACCCAGCGACAGGGGATGAACACTGAAGCTTTCTTT. Protein: CASSQTQRQGMNTEAFF. This chain links TRBV4-1 with TRBJ1-1; 8 nucleotides match TRBD1. The CDR3 extends over 17 amino acids. Trimming cost V 2 bases and J 0 bases; bases outside gene matches: 8. From germline, CDR1 is MGHRA and CDR2 YSYEKL.